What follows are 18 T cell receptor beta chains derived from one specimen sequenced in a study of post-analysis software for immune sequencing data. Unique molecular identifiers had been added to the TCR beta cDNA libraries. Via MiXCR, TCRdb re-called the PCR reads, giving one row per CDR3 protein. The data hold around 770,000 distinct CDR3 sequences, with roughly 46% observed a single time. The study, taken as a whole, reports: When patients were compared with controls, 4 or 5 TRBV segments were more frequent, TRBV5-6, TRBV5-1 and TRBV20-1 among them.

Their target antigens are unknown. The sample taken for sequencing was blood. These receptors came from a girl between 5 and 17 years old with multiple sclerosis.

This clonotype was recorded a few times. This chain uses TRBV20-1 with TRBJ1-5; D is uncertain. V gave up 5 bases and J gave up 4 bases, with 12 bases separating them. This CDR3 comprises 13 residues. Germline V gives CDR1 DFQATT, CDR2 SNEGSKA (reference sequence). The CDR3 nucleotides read TGCAGTGCTTTAGCCGGGAAGAATCAGCCCCAGCATTTT. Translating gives CSALAGKNQPQHF.

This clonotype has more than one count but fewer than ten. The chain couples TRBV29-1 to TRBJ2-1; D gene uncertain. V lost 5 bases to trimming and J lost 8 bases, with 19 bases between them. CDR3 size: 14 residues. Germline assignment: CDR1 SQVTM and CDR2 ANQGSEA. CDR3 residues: CSVPSRWIRDEQFF. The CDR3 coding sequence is TGCAGCGTTCCCAGCCGTTGGATTAGGGATGAGCAGTTCTTC.

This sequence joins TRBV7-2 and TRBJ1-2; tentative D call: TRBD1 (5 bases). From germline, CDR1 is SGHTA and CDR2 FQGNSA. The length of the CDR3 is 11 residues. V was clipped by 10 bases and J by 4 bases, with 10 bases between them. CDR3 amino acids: CANRQSYGYTF. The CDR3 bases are TGTGCCAACAGACAGTCCTATGGCTACACCTTC.

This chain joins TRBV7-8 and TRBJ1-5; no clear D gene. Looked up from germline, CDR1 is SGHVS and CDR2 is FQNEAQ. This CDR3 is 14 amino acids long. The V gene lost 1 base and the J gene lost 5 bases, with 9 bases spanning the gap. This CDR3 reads CASSLVGTYQPQHF. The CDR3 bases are TGTGCCAGCAGCTTAGTCGGCACCTATCAGCCCCAGCATTTT.

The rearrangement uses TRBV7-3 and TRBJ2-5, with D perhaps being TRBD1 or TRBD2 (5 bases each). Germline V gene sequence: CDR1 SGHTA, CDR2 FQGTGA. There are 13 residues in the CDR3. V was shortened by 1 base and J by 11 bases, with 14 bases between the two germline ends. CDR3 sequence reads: CASSLMALGEQYF. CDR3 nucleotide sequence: TGTGCCAGCAGCTTAATGGCCTTGGGGGAGCAGTACTTC. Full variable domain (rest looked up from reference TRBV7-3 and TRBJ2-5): GAGVSQTPSNKVTEKGKYVELRCDPISGHTALYWYRQSLGQGPEFLIYFQGTGAADDSGLPNDRFFAVRPEGSVSTLKIQRTERGDSAVYLCASSLMALGEQYFGPGTRLLVL.

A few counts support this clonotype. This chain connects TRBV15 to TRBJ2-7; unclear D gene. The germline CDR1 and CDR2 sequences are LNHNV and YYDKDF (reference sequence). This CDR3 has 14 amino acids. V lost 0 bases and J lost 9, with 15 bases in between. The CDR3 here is CATSRDRASPAQYF. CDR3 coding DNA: TGTGCCACCAGCAGAGATCGGGCATCCCCGGCGCAGTACTTC.

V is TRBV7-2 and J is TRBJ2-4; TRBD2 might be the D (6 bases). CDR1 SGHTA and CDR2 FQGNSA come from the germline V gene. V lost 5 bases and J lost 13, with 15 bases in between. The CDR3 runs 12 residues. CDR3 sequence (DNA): TGTGCCAGCAGCCCCATCTCTCGGGAGCAGTACTTC. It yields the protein CASSPISREQYF. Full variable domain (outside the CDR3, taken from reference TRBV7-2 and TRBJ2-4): GAGVSQSPSNKVTEKGKDVELRCDPISGHTALYWYRQSLGQGLEFLIYFQGNSAPDKSGLPSDRFSAERTGGSVSTLTIQRTQQEDSAVYLCASSPISREQYFGAGTRLSVL.

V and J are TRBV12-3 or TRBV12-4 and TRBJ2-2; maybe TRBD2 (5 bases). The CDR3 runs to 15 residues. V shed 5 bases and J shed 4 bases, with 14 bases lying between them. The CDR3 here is CASSPQVLVTGELFF. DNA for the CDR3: TGTGCCAGCAGTCCCCAGGTACTAGTCACCGGGGAGCTGTTTTTT.

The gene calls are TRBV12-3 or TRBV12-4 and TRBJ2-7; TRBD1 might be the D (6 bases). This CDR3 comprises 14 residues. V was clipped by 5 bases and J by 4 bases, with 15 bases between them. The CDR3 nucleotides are TGTGCCAGCAGTGCACAGGGCGGTATATACGAGCAGTACTTC. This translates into CASSAQGGIYEQYF.

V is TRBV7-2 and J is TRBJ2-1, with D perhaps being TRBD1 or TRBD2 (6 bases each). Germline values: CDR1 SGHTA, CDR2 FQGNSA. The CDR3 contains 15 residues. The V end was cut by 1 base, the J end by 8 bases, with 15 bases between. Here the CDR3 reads CASSLGQGKRDEQFF. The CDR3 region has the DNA TGTGCCAGCAGCTTAGGCCAGGGGAAGCGGGATGAGCAGTTCTTC.

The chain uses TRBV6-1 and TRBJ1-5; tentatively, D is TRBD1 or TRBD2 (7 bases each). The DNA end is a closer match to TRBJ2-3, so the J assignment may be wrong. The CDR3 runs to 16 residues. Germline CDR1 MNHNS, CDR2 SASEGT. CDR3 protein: CASSERSGGGNQPQYF. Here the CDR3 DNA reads TGTGCCAGCAGTGAAAGGTCAGGGGGGGGCAATCAGCCCCAGTATTTT.

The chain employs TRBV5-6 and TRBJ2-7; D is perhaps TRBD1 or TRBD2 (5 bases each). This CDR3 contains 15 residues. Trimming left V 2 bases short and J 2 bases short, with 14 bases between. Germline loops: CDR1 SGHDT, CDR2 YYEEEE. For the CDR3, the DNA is TGTGCCAGCAGCTTTCTGGGACCTACCACCTACGAGCAGTACTTC. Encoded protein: CASSFLGPTTYEQYF.

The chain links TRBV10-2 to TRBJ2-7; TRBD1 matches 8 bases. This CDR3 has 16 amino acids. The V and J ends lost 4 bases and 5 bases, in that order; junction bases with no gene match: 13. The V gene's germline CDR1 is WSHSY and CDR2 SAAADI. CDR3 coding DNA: TGCGCCAGCAGTGTCACCGGACAGGGCAACTTCGACGAGCAGTACTTC. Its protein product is CASSVTGQGNFDEQYF.

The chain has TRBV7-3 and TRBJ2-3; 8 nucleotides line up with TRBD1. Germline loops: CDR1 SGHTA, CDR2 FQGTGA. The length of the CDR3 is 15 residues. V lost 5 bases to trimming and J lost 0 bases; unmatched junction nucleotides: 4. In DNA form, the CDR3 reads TGTGCCAGCAGCATCAGGGGGCAAAGCACAGATACGCAGTATTTT. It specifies CASSIRGQSTDTQYF. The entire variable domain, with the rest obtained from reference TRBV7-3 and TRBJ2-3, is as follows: GAGVSQTPSNKVTEKGKYVELRCDPISGHTALYWYRQSLGQGPEFLIYFQGTGAADDSGLPNDRFFAVRPEGSVSTLKIQRTERGDSAVYLCASSIRGQSTDTQYFGPGTRLTVL.

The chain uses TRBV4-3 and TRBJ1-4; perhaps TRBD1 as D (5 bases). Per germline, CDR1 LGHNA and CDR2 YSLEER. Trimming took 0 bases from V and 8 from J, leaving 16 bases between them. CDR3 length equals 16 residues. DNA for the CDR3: TGCGCCAGCAGCCAAGATATCGCAGGGCCGAGGGAAAAACTGTTTTTT. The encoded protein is CASSQDIAGPREKLFF.

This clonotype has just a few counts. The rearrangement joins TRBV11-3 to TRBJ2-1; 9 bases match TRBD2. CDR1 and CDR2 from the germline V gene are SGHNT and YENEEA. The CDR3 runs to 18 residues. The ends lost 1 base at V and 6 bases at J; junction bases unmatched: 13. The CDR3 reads CASSLGSSGTNQLNEQFF. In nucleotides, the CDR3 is TGTGCCAGCAGCTTAGGTTCTAGCGGGACAAATCAGCTCAATGAGCAGTTCTTC.

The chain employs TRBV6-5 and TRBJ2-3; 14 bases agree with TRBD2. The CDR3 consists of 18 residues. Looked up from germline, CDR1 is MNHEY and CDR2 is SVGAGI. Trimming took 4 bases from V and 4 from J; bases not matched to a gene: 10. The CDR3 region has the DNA TGTGCCAGCAGTTTACCGGGACTAGCGGGAGTGGGGGCAGATACGCAGTATTTT. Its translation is CASSLPGLAGVGADTQYF.

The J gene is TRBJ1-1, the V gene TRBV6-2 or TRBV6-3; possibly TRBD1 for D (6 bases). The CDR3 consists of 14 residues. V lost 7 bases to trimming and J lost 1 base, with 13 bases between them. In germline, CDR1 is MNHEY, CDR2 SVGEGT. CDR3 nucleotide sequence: TGTGCCAGCAACAGGGACTTACCGAACACTGAAGCTTTCTTT. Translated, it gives CASNRDLPNTEAFF.